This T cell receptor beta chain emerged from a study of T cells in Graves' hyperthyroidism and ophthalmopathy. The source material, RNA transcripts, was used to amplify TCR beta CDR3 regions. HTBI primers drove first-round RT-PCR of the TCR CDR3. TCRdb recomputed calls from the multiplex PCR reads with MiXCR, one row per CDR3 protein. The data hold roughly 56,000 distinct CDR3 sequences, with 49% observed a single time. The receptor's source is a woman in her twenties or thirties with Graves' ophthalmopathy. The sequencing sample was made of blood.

CDR3 in DNA: TGTGCCTCCAGGCTTGAAGTTACGCAGTATTTT. This gives the protein CASRLEVTQYF. The V call is TRBV5-4, the J call TRBJ2-3; D not certain. V was pared by 10 bases and J by 8 bases, with 14 bases between. CDR3 size: 11 residues. From germline, CDR1 is SGHNT and CDR2 YYREEE (reference sequence).